This T cell receptor beta chain was identified in a study of regulatory T cells in long-lasting Graves disease. This clonotype was counted between two and nine times. Documented time point: newly diagnosed GD, antithyroid drugs for less than 3 months. From RNA extracted from PBMCs, the TCR library was made. According to the study, TCR beta libraries were built with iRepertoire HTBI primers and CDR3-region Arm-PCR. As originally analysed: Throughout the samples, researchers identified roughly 59 TRBV and more than twelve TRBJ segments. MiXCR, applied by TCRdb to the multiplex PCR reads, yields one record per CDR3 protein. The V and J calls shown here were made by TCRdb, not taken from the authors' results. The table lists fewer than 500,000 distinct CDR3 sequences, 16% of them singletons. The sample was also reused in another study, on T cells in Graves' hyperthyroidism and ophthalmopathy. That work states: Reasons for excluding patients were uncontrolled infection, other autoimmune disease, pregnancy or lactation.

Sequenced here: peripheral blood mononuclear cells (PBMCs), sampled at new diagnosis, from a patient treated with antithyroid drugs. This clonotype was obtained from a man aged 35 to 55 with Graves disease.

The CDR3 here is CASSQEGYPGELFF. CDR3 DNA: TGTGCCAGCAGCCAAGAGGGCTACCCCGGGGAGCTGTTTTTT. The rearrangement uses TRBV3-1 and TRBJ2-2; D unclear. Trimming took 0 bases from V and 6 from J, leaving 8 bases between them. Germline CDR1 LGHDT, CDR2 YNNKEL (reference sequence). There are 14 residues in the CDR3.